The 30 T cell receptor beta chains below come from one sample, sequenced in a study of T cell responses to AZD1222 COVID-19 vaccine. Clones were read by immunoSEQ multiplex PCR, and TCRdb kept only the in-frame ones, dropping some. The repertoire consists of 70,000 to 95,000 clones, with around nine tenths occurring once and the leading ten covering about 9.9%. Sequenced material: peripheral blood, taken 28 days after the second AZD1222 dose. These receptors originate from an adult who received the AZD1222 COVID-19 vaccine.

The chain carries TRBV28 and TRBJ2-1; D gene ambiguous. Germline CDR1 and CDR2: MDHEN and SYDVKM. CDR3 size: 16 residues. V lost 2 bases and J 0 bases, leaving 11 bases between the germline ends. As DNA, the CDR3 is TGTGCCAGCAGTTTACCACCGGTAGTCTCCTACAATGAGCAGTTCTTC. It encodes CASSLPPVVSYNEQFF.

V gene TRBV27 combines with J gene TRBJ2-7; D may be TRBD1 (7 bases). This CDR3 is 15 amino acids long. With 3 bases removed from V and 2 bases from J, the gap between germline ends came to 14 bases. Germline CDR1 reads MNHEY; CDR2 reads SMNVEV (reference sequence). The CDR3 protein is CASSLLRGATYEQYF. In DNA form, the CDR3 reads TGTGCCAGCAGTTTGCTCAGGGGGGCAACCTACGAGCAGTACTTC.

The rearrangement joins TRBV6-2 or TRBV6-3 to TRBJ2-3, with 15 bases matching TRBD2. This CDR3 is 17 amino acids long. The V gene's germline CDR1 is MNHEY and CDR2 SVGEGT. After removal of 5 bases from V and 1 base from J, the junction contained 4 bases not matched to a gene. CDR3 coding DNA: TGTGCCAGCAGTCAATGGACTAGCGGGGGGGGCACAGATACGCAGTATTTT. The encoded protein is CASSQWTSGGGTDTQYF.

This chain uses TRBV5-1 with TRBJ1-2, with D perhaps matching TRBD1 (6 bases). V lost 4 bases and J 5 bases, leaving 12 bases between the germline ends. The CDR3 has 13 amino acids. Germline V gives CDR1 SGHRS, CDR2 YFSETQ. The CDR3 protein is CASSRGAGYGYTF. CDR3 sequence (DNA): TGCGCCAGCAGCCGGGGGGCTGGGTATGGCTACACCTTC.

CDR3 sequence: CASSLDGAGDNEKLFF. The DNA for the CDR3 is TGTGCCAGCAGCTTAGATGGGGCAGGGGATAATGAAAAACTGTTTTTT. The chain couples TRBV11-2 to TRBJ1-4; weak D call: TRBD1 (6 bases). V was pared by 0 bases and J by 4 bases, with 12 bases between. In germline, CDR1 is SGHAT, CDR2 FQNNGV. CDR3 length equals 16 residues.

V is TRBV12-3 or TRBV12-4 and J is TRBJ1-2, with D unresolved. The CDR3 runs to 12 residues. The ends were cut back, 3 bases at V and 4 bases at J, with 6 bases in the middle. This chain's CDR3 is CASSFWGYGYTF. CDR3 sequence (DNA): TGTGCCAGCAGTTTCTGGGGCTATGGCTACACCTTC.

CDR3 nucleotide sequence: TGTGCCAGCAGCTATAGCTCCTACGAGCAGTACTTC. As protein: CASSYSSYEQYF. The J gene is TRBJ2-7, the V gene TRBV5-5; D gene ambiguous. V lost 3 bases to trimming and J lost 0 bases, with 4 bases between them. Germline CDR1 reads SGHKS; CDR2 reads YYEKEE (reference sequence). The CDR3 sequence is 12 residues long. The variable domain in full, with the rest retrieved from reference TRBV5-5 and TRBJ2-7, is DAGVTQSPTHLIKTRGQQVTLRCSPISGHKSVSWYQQVLGQGPQFIFQYYEKEERGRGNFPDRFSARQFPNYSSELNVNALLLGDSALYLCASSYSSYEQYFGPGTRLTVT.

This clone showed up just once. The rearrangement uses TRBV5-1 and TRBJ1-1; no clear D. The length of the CDR3 is 14 residues. Trimming took 0 bases from V and 1 from J, leaving 7 bases between them. Germline loops: CDR1 SGHRS, CDR2 YFSETQ. CDR3 region: CASSLARANTEAFF. The DNA of the CDR3 is TGCGCCAGCAGCTTGGCGCGTGCGAACACTGAAGCTTTCTTT.

V and J are TRBV28 and TRBJ1-5; D is unresolved. Germline V CDR1 and CDR2: MDHEN, SYDVKM. Trimming took 5 bases from V and 1 from J, leaving 9 bases between them. The CDR3 is 14 amino acids. The CDR3 region is CASSVEASNQPQHF. DNA for the CDR3: TGTGCCAGCAGTGTAGAGGCGAGCAATCAGCCCCAGCATTTT.

The chain combines TRBV11-2 with TRBJ1-4; D remains ambiguous. The V gene's germline CDR1 is SGHAT and CDR2 FQNNGV. V was pared by 5 bases and J by 0 bases, with 10 bases between. The CDR3 extends over 15 amino acids. CDR3 nucleotides: TGTGCCAGCAGCGCCGCACAAGCAACTAATGAAAAACTGTTTTTT. Residues: CASSAAQATNEKLFF.

The gene calls are TRBV9 and TRBJ1-2, with 10 nucleotides matching TRBD1. CDR1 is SGDLS, CDR2 YYNGEE, per germline. Trimming at V came to 3 bases and at J to 7 bases, leaving 9 bases not matched to a gene. The CDR3 has 15 residues. CDR3 amino acids: CASSATGQGLLGYTF. In nucleotides, the CDR3 is TGTGCCAGCAGCGCGACGGGACAGGGGCTCCTTGGCTACACCTTC.

This sequence joins TRBV12-3 or TRBV12-4 and TRBJ1-1; possible D gene TRBD1, 6 bases. This CDR3 is 13 amino acids long. Trimming removed 8 bases at V and 4 bases at J, with 14 bases between. This CDR3 is CASLQGIITEAFF. The CDR3 DNA reads as TGTGCCAGCCTACAGGGTATAATCACTGAAGCTTTCTTT.

For the CDR3, the DNA is TGTGCCAGCAGTGCCTCCACAAGGGGGCAGGGGAACACTGAAGCTTTCTTT. Its translation: CASSASTRGQGNTEAFF. V and J are TRBV25-1 and TRBJ1-1; 7 bases map to TRBD1. Germline V gene lookup returns CDR1 MGHDK and CDR2 SYGVNS. J lost 1 base, V lost 4 bases, and 12 bases had no gene match. The length of the CDR3 is 17 residues.

This rearrangement joins TRBV10-3 to TRBJ2-7, with D uncertain. Germline V gives CDR1 ENHRY, CDR2 SYGVKD. The CDR3 covers 14 residues. V dropped 6 bases and J dropped 0 bases, with 12 bases sitting between them. The DNA of the CDR3 is TGTGCCATCAGCGGCAGCAAAAGCTCCTACGAGCAGTACTTC. This encodes CAISGSKSSYEQYF.

The V call is TRBV24-1, the J call TRBJ2-3; D unclear. The CDR3 runs 13 residues. Deletions cut 6 bases from V and 6 bases from J, with 12 bases between. Germline lookup yields CDR1 KGHDR and CDR2 SFDVKD. The CDR3 DNA is TGTGCCACCAGTCCCCCTGGTTGGGATACGCAGTATTTT. Its protein product is CATSPPGWDTQYF.

The chain is built from TRBV5-1 and TRBJ2-7; D not resolved. The CDR3 has 15 residues. Germline-derived CDR1 and CDR2 are SGHRS and YFSETQ. The V end lost 2 bases, the J end lost 2 bases, and 14 bases lay between the germline ends. Here the CDR3 DNA reads TGCGCCAGCAGCTTCGGCGCCGTCGGTACCTACGAGCAGTACTTC. This translates into CASSFGAVGTYEQYF.

The chain uses TRBV5-1 and TRBJ1-6; D ambiguous. CDR1 is SGHRS, CDR2 YFSETQ, per germline. The CDR3 is made up of 15 amino acids. Trimming left V 3 bases short and J 7 bases short, with 14 bases between. The CDR3 here is CASSSAGILNSPLHF. The CDR3 DNA reads TGCGCCAGCAGCTCGGCGGGGATCTTAAATTCACCCCTCCACTTT.

This clone was picked up one time. The chain employs TRBV14 and TRBJ1-1, with TRBD1 matching 8 bases. J was trimmed by 1 base and V by 0 bases; bases with no gene match: 7. The V gene's germline CDR1 is SGHDN and CDR2 FVKESK. The CDR3 covers 17 residues. The CDR3 sequence is CASSQELWGQANTEAFF. The CDR3 DNA reads as TGTGCCAGCAGCCAAGAACTCTGGGGACAGGCGAACACTGAAGCTTTCTTT. The variable domain in full, completed from reference TRBV14 and TRBJ1-1, reads EAGVTQFPSHSVIEKGQTVTLRCDPISGHDNLYWYRRVMGKEIKFLLHFVKESKQDESGMPNNRFLAERTGGTYSTLKVQPAELEDSGVYFCASSQELWGQANTEAFFGQGTRLTVV.

The CDR3 reads CATSDLQGSGRVDTQYF. The CDR3, as DNA: TGTGCCACCAGTGATTTGCAAGGTAGCGGGAGGGTTGATACGCAGTATTTT. This chain links TRBV24-1 with TRBJ2-3; TRBD2 agrees at 11 bases. The CDR3 sequence is 17 residues long. CDR1 and CDR2 (germline): KGHDR, SFDVKD. V lost 0 bases to trimming and J lost 6 bases; unmatched junction nucleotides: 7.

This clone was observed at least ten times. The chain uses TRBV12-5 and TRBJ1-1, with D unresolved. V was shortened by 6 bases and J by 0 bases, with 8 bases between the two germline ends. This CDR3 comprises 13 residues. Germline V gives CDR1 LGHNT, CDR2 FRNRAP. CDR3 in DNA: TGTGCTAGTGGAGTGACGGTGAACACTGAAGCTTTCTTT. Protein sequence: CASGVTVNTEAFF. The entire variable domain, with the rest obtained from reference TRBV12-5 and TRBJ1-1, is as follows: DARVTQTPRHKVTEMGQEVTMRCQPILGHNTVFWYRQTMMQGLELLAYFRNRAPLDDSGMPKDRFSAEMPDATLATLKIQPSEPRDSAVYFCASGVTVNTEAFFGQGTRLTVV.

A single count supports this clone. The chain has TRBV2 and TRBJ1-2; D is unresolved. Looked up from germline, CDR1 is SNHLY and CDR2 is FYNNEI. The CDR3 sequence is 12 residues long. V gave up 4 bases and J gave up 5 bases, with 8 bases separating them. Here the CDR3 DNA reads TGTGCCAGCAGTGTGGAAGAATATGGCTACACCTTC. Protein: CASSVEEYGYTF.

The rearrangement links TRBV9 to TRBJ2-5; D uncertain. V shed 5 bases and J shed 5 bases, with 4 bases lying between them. CDR1 and CDR2 from the germline V gene are SGDLS and YYNGEE. The CDR3 consists of 10 residues. The CDR3 loop reads CASSGETQYF. The CDR3 region has the DNA TGTGCCAGCAGTGGGGAGACCCAGTACTTC.

V gene TRBV28 combines with J gene TRBJ2-1, with a tentative D call TRBD1 (6 bases). Germline CDR1 reads MDHEN; CDR2 reads SYDVKM. The V gene lost 5 bases and the J gene lost 0 bases, with 20 bases spanning the gap. The CDR3 has 18 amino acids. The DNA of the CDR3 is TGTGCCAGCAGTGCCCCGGGACAACTCTCTAGCTCCTACAATGAGCAGTTCTTC. It is translated as CASSAPGQLSSSYNEQFF.

The genes are TRBV10-3 and TRBJ1-5; D perhaps matches TRBD1 (5 bases). V lost 3 bases, J lost 1 base, and 10 bases lay in between. Germline V gives CDR1 ENHRY, CDR2 SYGVKD. This CDR3 is built from 15 residues. CDR3 amino acids: CAISEQRQSNQPQHF. In nucleotides, the CDR3 is TGTGCCATCAGTGAACAACGACAGAGCAATCAGCCCCAGCATTTT.

The V call is TRBV21-1, the J call TRBJ1-6. TRBV21-1 is termed a pseudogene. CDR3 length equals 17 residues. In DNA form, the CDR3 reads TGTGCCAGCAGCAACTCGAGAAACTGCTCCTATAATTCACCCCTCCACTTT. Encoded protein: CASSNSRNCSYNSPLHF.

The chain recombines TRBV6-5 with TRBJ2-3, with 10 bases that match TRBD1. Per the germline V gene, CDR1 is MNHEY and CDR2 is SVGAGI. Losses at the gene ends were 6 bases for V and 6 bases for J; bases not matched to a gene: 6. This CDR3 comprises 14 residues. DNA of the CDR3: TGTGCCAGCAGCCCGGGACAGGGGTCGGATACGCAGTATTTT. Translated, it gives CASSPGQGSDTQYF.

This chain joins TRBV28 and TRBJ1-5, with D possibly TRBD1 on 6 matching bases. Trimming took off 5 bases at V and 11 bases at J, with 19 bases between the two ends. Per the germline V gene, CDR1 is MDHEN and CDR2 is SYDVKM. This CDR3 has 14 residues. CDR3 sequence reads: CASSLMGGRRTQHF. The CDR3 coding sequence is TGTGCCAGCAGTCTAATGGGGGGCCGGAGGACCCAGCATTTT.

The CDR3: CASSQGEAGLFF. CDR3 nucleotides: TGTGCCAGCAGCCAGGGGGAGGCGGGGCTGTTCTTC. V gene TRBV3-1 (or the pseudogene TRBV3-2) combines with J gene TRBJ2-1; tentative D call: TRBD2 (6 bases). Germline loops: CDR1 LGHDT, CDR2 YNNKEL (reference sequence). Trimming took off 3 bases at V and 15 bases at J, with 15 bases between the two ends. CDR3 length equals 12 residues.

J is TRBJ2-1 and V is TRBV7-8, with a weak D call TRBD2 (5 bases). Germline CDR1 reads SGHVS; CDR2 reads FQNEAQ. This CDR3 comprises 14 residues. Trimming cost V 5 bases and J 15 bases, with 23 bases left between them. The chain's CDR3 is CASSEPDLARPGFF. The CDR3 DNA sequence: TGTGCCAGCAGCGAACCTGATCTAGCCCGTCCGGGGTTCTTC.

The chain combines TRBV29-1 with TRBJ1-2; 12 nucleotides align to TRBD1. With 6 bases clipped from V and 8 bases from J, the junction kept 7 bases outside the gene matches. The germline V gene has CDR1 SQVTM and CDR2 ANQGSEA. The CDR3 runs 13 residues. The CDR3 region is CSVTGQGAWGYTF. CDR3 nucleotide sequence: TGCAGCGTAACGGGACAGGGGGCCTGGGGCTACACCTTC.